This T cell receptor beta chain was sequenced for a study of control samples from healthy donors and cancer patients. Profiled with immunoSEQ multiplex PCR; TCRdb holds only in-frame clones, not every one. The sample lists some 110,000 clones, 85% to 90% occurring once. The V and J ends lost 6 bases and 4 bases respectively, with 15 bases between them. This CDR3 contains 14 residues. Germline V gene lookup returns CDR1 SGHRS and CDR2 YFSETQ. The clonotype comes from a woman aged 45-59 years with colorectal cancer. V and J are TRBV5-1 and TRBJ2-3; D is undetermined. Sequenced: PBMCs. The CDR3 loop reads CASNARNQADTQYF. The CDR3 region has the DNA TGCGCCAGCAACGCTAGAAATCAAGCAGATACGCAGTATTTT.